This TCR beta chain was identified in a study of memory CD4+ T cells and cytomegalovirus serostatus. Across the whole study: This sample comes from healthy Belgian adults, 9 CMV seropositive, approximately 24 seronegative.

Single viable CD3+CD4+CD8-CD45RO+ cells were sorted as the memory CD4+ T cells. The V gene's germline CDR1 is SGDLS and CDR2 YYNGEE. This CDR3 is built from 14 residues. Trimming left V 0 bases short and J 2 bases short, with 5 bases between. On this clone: Antigen: not known.

In the original workflow: After removing out-of-frame reads, millions of distinct TCRbeta sequences remained. TCRdb keeps only in-frame clones here, not all; method: immunoSEQ multiplex PCR. The V and J calls and clone size are taken from that table; D and trimming were inferred from the DNA. The top ten hold approximately 0.53% of the sample, which has under 75,000 clones, around 81% seen once. Study findings and constraints: A US-trained random forest predicted CMV serostatus with median AUC around 0.93. Suggested: most of the CMV-linked TCR signature lies in CD4+ memory cells.

This clonotype was sampled from an adult in good health and CMV-seronegative. Some clones in this sample may be carry-over from other donors' samples. This chain connects TRBV9 to TRBJ2-2, with D unresolved. Sequences were obtained from memory CD4+ T cells from blood. In DNA, the CDR3 is TGTGCCAGCAGCGTAGGGACCAACACCGGGGAGCTGTTTTTT. Its protein is CASSVGTNTGELFF.